This TCR beta chain originates from a study of cytomegalovirus exposure and HLA in healthy donors. Trimming stripped 0 bases from V and 1 base from J, with 10 bases between. Germline V gives CDR1 SGHRS, CDR2 YFSETQ. The length of the CDR3 is 15 residues. The primer mix had 60 Vbeta and 13 Jbeta primers. TCRdb's copy holds only in-frame clones and misses some; the assay was immunoSEQ multiplex PCR. This table has 110,000 to 150,000 clones, around 72% appearing once. This clone has more than one count but fewer than ten. The chain employs TRBV5-1 and TRBJ1-1; maybe TRBD1 (5 bases). The sample consisted of PBMCs. The receptor's source is a man in his forties in good health and CMV-seronegative. CDR3 protein: CASSLEGPGNTEAFF. The CDR3 DNA reads TGCGCCAGCAGCTTGGAGGGGCCGGGGAACACTGAAGCTTTCTTT.